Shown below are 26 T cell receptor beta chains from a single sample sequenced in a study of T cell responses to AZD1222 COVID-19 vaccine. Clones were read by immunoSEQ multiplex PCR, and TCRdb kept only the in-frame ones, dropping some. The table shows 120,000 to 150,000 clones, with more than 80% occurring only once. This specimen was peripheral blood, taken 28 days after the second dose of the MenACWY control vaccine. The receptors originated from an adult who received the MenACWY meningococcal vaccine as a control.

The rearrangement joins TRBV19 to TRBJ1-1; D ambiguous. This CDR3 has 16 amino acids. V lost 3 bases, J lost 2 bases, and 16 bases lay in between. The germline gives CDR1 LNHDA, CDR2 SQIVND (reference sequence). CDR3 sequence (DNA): TGTGCCAGTAGTATCCCCTTGGCAGGCGGTAACACTGAAGCTTTCTTT. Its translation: CASSIPLAGGNTEAFF.

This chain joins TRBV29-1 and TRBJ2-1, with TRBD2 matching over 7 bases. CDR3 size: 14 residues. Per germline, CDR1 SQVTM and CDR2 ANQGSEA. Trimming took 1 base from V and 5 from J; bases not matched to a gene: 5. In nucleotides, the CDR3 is TGCAGCGTTGAAGGAAGCGGGGCTAACAATGAGCAGTTCTTC. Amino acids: CSVEGSGANNEQFF.

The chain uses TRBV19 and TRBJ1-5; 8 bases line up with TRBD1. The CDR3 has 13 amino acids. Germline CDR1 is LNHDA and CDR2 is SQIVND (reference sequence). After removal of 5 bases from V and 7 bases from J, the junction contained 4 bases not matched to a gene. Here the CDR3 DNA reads TGTGCCAGTAGTGAGACAGGGGAACAGCCCCAGCATTTT. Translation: CASSETGEQPQHF.

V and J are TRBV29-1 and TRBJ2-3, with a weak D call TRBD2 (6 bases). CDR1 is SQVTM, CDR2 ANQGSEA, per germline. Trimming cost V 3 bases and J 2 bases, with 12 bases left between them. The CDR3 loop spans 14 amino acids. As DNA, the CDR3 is TGCAGCGTTGAGGTCGGACTATTCACAGATACGCAGTATTTT. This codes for CSVEVGLFTDTQYF.

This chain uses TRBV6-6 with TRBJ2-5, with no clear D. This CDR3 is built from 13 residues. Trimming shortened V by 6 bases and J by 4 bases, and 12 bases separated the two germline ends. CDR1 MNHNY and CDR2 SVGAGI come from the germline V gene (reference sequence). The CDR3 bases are TGTGCCAGCAGCCCAAGTGTCCCAGAGACCCAGTACTTC. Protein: CASSPSVPETQYF.

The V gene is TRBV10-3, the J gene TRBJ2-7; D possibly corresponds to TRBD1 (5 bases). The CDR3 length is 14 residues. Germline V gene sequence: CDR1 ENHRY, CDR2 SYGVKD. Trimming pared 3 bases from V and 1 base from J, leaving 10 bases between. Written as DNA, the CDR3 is TGTGCCATCAGTGACGGCCAGGGTTCCTACGAGCAGTACTTC. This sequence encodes CAISDGQGSYEQYF.

The CDR3 DNA is TGTGCCAGCAGCCAGAGGACCGAACACACTGAAGCTTTCTTT. This gives the protein CASSQRTEHTEAFF. The chain recombines TRBV3-1 (or the pseudogene TRBV3-2) with TRBJ1-1; D is unresolved. The CDR3 sequence is 14 residues long. Germline lookup yields CDR1 LGHDT and CDR2 YNNKEL (reference sequence). V lost 3 bases to trimming and J lost 3 bases, with 11 bases between them.

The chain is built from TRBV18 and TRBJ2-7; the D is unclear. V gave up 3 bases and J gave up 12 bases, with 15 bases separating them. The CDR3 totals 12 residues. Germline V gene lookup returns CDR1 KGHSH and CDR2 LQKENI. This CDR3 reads CASSPDTSGMYF. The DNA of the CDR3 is TGTGCCAGCTCACCTGATACATCGGGCATGTACTTC. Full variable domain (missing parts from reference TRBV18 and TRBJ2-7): NAGVMQNPRHLVRRRGQEARLRCSPMKGHSHVYWYRQLPEEGLKFMVYLQKENIIDESGMPKERFSAEFPKEGPSILRIQQVVRGDSAAYFCASSPDTSGMYFGPGTRLTVT.

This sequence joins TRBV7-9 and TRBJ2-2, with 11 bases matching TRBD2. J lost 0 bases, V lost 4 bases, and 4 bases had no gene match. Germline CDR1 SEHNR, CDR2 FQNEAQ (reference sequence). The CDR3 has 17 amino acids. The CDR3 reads CASSYLAGGTNTGELFF. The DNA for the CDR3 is TGTGCCAGCAGCTATCTAGCGGGGGGCACGAACACCGGGGAGCTGTTTTTT.

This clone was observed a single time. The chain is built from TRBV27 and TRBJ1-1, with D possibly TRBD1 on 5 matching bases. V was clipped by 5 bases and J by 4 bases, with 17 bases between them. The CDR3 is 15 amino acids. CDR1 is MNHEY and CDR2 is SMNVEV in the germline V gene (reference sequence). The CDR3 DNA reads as TGTGCCAGCAGTCTCCGGACAAGGTCGGCCACTGAAGCTTTCTTT. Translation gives CASSLRTRSATEAFF.

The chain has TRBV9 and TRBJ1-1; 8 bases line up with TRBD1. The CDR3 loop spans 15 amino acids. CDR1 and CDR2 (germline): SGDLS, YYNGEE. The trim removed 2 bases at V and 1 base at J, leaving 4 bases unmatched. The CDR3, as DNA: TGTGCCAGCAGCGTCGTACAGGGGGAGAACACTGAAGCTTTCTTT. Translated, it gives CASSVVQGENTEAFF.

The CDR3: CASSILRSGSAGELFF. The CDR3 region has the DNA TGTGCCAGCAGCATCCTGCGTAGCGGGAGCGCCGGGGAGCTGTTTTTT. This rearrangement joins TRBV7-3 to TRBJ2-2; 9 bases agree with TRBD2. Trimming removed 5 bases from V and 6 bases from J; junction bases left unmatched: 10. Per germline, CDR1 SGHTA and CDR2 FQGTGA. CDR3 length equals 16 residues.

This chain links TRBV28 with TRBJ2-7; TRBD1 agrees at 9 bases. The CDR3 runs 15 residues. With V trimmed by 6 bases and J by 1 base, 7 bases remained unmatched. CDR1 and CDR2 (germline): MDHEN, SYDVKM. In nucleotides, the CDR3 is TGTGCCAGCAGAGGTGGGGGACAGGGATCCTACGAGCAGTACTTC. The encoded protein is CASRGGGQGSYEQYF.

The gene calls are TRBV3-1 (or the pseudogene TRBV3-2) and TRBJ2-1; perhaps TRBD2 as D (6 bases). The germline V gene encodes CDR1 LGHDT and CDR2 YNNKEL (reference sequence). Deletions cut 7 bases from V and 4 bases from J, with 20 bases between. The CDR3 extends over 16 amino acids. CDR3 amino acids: CASTPGGGMRYNEQFF. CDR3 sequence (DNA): TGTGCCAGCACCCCCGGTGGGGGGATGAGGTACAATGAGCAGTTCTTC.

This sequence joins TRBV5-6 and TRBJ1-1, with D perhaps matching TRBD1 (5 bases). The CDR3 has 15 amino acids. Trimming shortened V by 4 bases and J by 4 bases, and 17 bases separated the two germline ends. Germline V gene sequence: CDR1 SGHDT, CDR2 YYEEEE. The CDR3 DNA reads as TGTGCCAGCAGCGGAATTGCGGGGGTGGGCACTGAAGCTTTCTTT. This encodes CASSGIAGVGTEAFF.

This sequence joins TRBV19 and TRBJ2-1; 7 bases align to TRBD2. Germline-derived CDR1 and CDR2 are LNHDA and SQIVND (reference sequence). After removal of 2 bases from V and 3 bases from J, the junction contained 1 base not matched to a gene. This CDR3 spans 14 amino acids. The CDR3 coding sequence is TGTGCCAGTAGTATAAGCGGGGTCTACAATGAGCAGTTCTTC. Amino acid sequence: CASSISGVYNEQFF.

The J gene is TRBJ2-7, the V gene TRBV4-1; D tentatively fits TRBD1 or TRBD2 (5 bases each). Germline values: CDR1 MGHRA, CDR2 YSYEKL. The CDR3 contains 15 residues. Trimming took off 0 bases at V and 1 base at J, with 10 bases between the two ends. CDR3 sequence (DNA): TGCGCCAGCAGCCAAGATCGGGGCTTATCCTACGAGCAGTACTTC. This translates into CASSQDRGLSYEQYF.

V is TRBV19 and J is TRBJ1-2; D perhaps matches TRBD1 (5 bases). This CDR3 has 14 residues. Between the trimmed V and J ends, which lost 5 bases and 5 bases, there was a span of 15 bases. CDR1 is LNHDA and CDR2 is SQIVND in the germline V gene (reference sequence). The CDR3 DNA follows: TGTGCCAGTAGTCTCGTGGCAGGGACTTATGGCTACACCTTC. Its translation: CASSLVAGTYGYTF.

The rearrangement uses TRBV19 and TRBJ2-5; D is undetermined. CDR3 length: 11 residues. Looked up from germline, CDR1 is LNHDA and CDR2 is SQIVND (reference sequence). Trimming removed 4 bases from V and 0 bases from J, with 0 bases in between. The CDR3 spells CASSNQETQYF. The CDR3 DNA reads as TGTGCCAGTAGTAACCAAGAGACCCAGTACTTC.

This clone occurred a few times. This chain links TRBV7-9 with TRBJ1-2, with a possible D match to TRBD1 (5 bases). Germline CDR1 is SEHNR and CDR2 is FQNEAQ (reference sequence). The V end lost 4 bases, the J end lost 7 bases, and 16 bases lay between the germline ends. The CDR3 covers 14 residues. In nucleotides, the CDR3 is TGTGCCAGCAGCTCCGAGGGCAGGGCGCGTGGCTACACCTTC. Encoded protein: CASSSEGRARGYTF.

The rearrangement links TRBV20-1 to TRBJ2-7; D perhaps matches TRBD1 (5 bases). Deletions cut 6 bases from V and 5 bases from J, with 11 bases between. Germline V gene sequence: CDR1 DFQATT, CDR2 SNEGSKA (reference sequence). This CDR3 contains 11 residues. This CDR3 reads CSAGLVNEQYF. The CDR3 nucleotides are TGCAGTGCGGGGCTAGTCAACGAGCAGTACTTC.

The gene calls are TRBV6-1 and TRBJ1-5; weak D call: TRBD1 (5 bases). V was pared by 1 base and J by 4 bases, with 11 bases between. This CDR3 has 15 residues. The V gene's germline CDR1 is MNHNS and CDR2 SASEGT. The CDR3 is CASSEGGTKNQPQHF. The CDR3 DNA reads TGTGCCAGCAGTGAAGGAGGGACGAAGAATCAGCCCCAGCATTTT.

The CDR3 sequence is CASSYSRDGNTIYF. The CDR3 DNA is TGTGCCAGCAGTTACTCGAGGGACGGAAACACCATATATTTT. The chain links TRBV6-5 to TRBJ1-3; weak D call: TRBD1 (5 bases). V was trimmed by 0 bases and J by 4 bases, leaving 7 bases between them. This CDR3 contains 14 residues. Germline lookup yields CDR1 MNHEY and CDR2 SVGAGI.

For the CDR3, the DNA is TGTGCCAGCGGGGGACAGGAAGACTATGGCTACACCTTC. As protein: CASGGQEDYGYTF. The chain links TRBV2 to TRBJ1-2, with TRBD1 identical over 8 bases. Unmatched junction bases numbered 5, after V lost 8 bases and J lost 3 bases. This CDR3 has 13 residues. From germline, CDR1 is SNHLY and CDR2 FYNNEI. The full variable domain, rest sourced from reference TRBV2 and TRBJ1-2, is EPEVTQTPSHQVTQMGQEVILRCVPISNHLYFYWYRQILGQKVEFLVSFYNNEISEKSEIFDDQFSVERPDGSNFTLKIRSTKLEDSAMYFCASGGQEDYGYTFGSGTRLTVV.

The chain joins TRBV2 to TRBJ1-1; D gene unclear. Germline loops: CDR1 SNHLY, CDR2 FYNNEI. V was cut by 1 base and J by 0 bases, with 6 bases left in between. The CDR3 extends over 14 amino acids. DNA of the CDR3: TGTGCCAGCAGTGAAGACGGGGTGAACACTGAAGCTTTCTTT. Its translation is CASSEDGVNTEAFF.

The DNA for the CDR3 is TGTGCCATTATCAGGGTCATGAACACTGAAGCTTTCTTT. Translated, it gives CAIIRVMNTEAFF. The chain links TRBV5-8 to TRBJ1-1, with D perhaps TRBD1 (5 bases). The V and J ends lost 9 bases and 0 bases respectively, with 12 bases between them. CDR1 and CDR2 from the germline V gene are SGHTS and YDEGEE. This CDR3 has 13 residues.